Presented here are 22 T cell receptor beta chains from one specimen sequenced in a study of naive and memory T cell subsets. Findings and caveats of the study: Possibly reflecting memory cells re-expressing CD45RA, a few larger clonotypes occurred in naive repertoires, especially CD8.

What these receptors recognize is not known. Two oligonucleotides, mixed equimolar, formed the beta constant-region primer covering TRBC1 and TRBC2. The ligated cDNA underwent four PCR rounds using SP2 and nested alpha and beta constant-region primers. TCRdb reprocessed the UMI-ligation and nested PCR reads with MiXCR, giving one entry per CDR3 protein. The table records around 93,000 distinct CDR3 sequences, roughly 12% of them present only once. The sequencing sample was made of naive CD4+ T cells from blood. These receptors all come from a human donor in good health.

Points on this clonotype: One junction end does not reproduce the germline sequence, and a read error may be involved. The chain joins TRBV29-1 to TRBJ2-5; TRBD2 matches at 14 bases. CDR1 and CDR2 (germline): SQVTM, ANQGSEA. This CDR3 has 11 amino acids. The CDR3 nucleotides read TGCAGCGTGGGACTAGCGGGAGTTGAGAACTTC. It is translated as CSVGLAGVENF.

The genes are TRBV20-1 and TRBJ2-5; TRBD2 matches at 12 bases. The CDR3 consists of 18 residues. J gave up 5 bases and V 4 bases, and 17 bases lay outside the gene matches. In germline, CDR1 is DFQATT, CDR2 SNEGSKA (reference sequence). The CDR3, as DNA: TGCAGTGCTATCAACCCCCCGACTAGCGGGAGAGCTTTGGAGACCCAGTACTTC. Amino acid sequence: CSAINPPTSGRALETQYF.

This clonotype was counted ten times or more. V is TRBV6-2 or TRBV6-3 and J is TRBJ1-1, with D possibly TRBD1 on 6 matching bases. CDR1 is MNHEY, CDR2 SVGEGT, per germline. The V gene lost 6 bases and the J gene lost 4 bases, with 21 bases spanning the gap. The CDR3 is 16 residues long. The CDR3 spells CASRPAGQPVRTEAFF. The DNA for the CDR3 is TGTGCCAGCAGACCGGCCGGACAGCCGGTGCGCACTGAAGCTTTCTTT.

This clonotype was seen more than once but under ten times. V usage is TRBV27 and J usage is TRBJ2-3; no firm D call. V lost 2 bases and J 2 bases, leaving 8 bases between the germline ends. Germline V CDR1 and CDR2: MNHEY, SMNVEV (reference sequence). CDR3 length equals 14 residues. The CDR3 coding sequence is TGTGCCAGCAGTTTAGGTAGAACCACAGATACGCAGTATTTT. It specifies CASSLGRTTDTQYF.

The V and J genes are TRBV13 and TRBJ2-3, with D maybe TRBD2 (6 bases). CDR1 and CDR2 from the germline V gene are PRHDT and FYEKMQ (reference sequence). Trimming took 5 bases from V and 4 from J, leaving 16 bases between them. The CDR3 runs to 15 residues. CDR3 sequence (DNA): TGTGCCAGCAGCCGGGGGACGAATCGACCAGATACGCAGTATTTT. Translation: CASSRGTNRPDTQYF.

The chain employs TRBV18 and TRBJ2-2, with a tentative D call TRBD2 (6 bases). The CDR3 contains 16 residues. Trimming pared 5 bases from V and 2 bases from J, leaving 15 bases between. CDR1 and CDR2 from the germline V gene are KGHSH and LQKENI. Here the CDR3 DNA reads TGTGCCAGCTCAAGCCGGCGGGAATCAAACACCGGGGAGCTGTTTTTT. Its translation is CASSSRRESNTGELFF.

In its sample, this clonotype was seen many times. The chain uses TRBV4-2 and TRBJ2-3; D call uncertain. Trimming cost V 0 bases and J 3 bases, with 13 bases left between them. From germline, CDR1 is LGHNA and CDR2 YNFKEQ. The CDR3 runs 16 residues. Here the CDR3 reads CASSQDLGMQTDTQYF. The CDR3 DNA sequence: TGTGCCAGCAGCCAAGATCTCGGAATGCAAACAGATACGCAGTATTTT.

The sample holds many counts of this clonotype. The chain couples TRBV29-1 to TRBJ2-6; possibly TRBD1 or TRBD2 for D (5 bases each). There are 14 residues in the CDR3. Germline lookup yields CDR1 SQVTM and CDR2 ANQGSEA. V shed 7 bases and J shed 0 bases, with 10 bases lying between them. In DNA form, the CDR3 reads TGCAGCGCGGGACGGTCCTCTGGGGCCAACGTCCTGACTTTC. It translates to CSAGRSSGANVLTF. Combining the CDR3 with reference TRBV29-1 and TRBJ2-6 gives the whole variable domain SAVISQKPSRDICQRGTSLTIQCQVDSQVTMMFWYRQQPGQSLTLIATANQGSEATYESGFVIDKFPISRPNLTFSTLTVSNMSPEDSSIYLCSAGRSSGANVLTFGAGSRLTVL.

In its sample, this clonotype was seen many times. The V gene is TRBV5-1, the J gene TRBJ2-3; 10 bases agree with TRBD2. The germline V gene has CDR1 SGHRS and CDR2 YFSETQ. V dropped 1 base and J dropped 2; count of bases not matched to a gene: 4. CDR3 length equals 16 residues. The CDR3 here is CASSLLAGAYTDTQYF. The CDR3 DNA reads as TGCGCCAGCAGCTTGCTAGCGGGGGCCTACACAGATACGCAGTATTTT. The variable domain in full, with the rest retrieved from reference TRBV5-1 and TRBJ2-3, is KAGVTQTPRYLIKTRGQQVTLSCSPISGHRSVSWYQQTPGQGLQFLFEYFSETQRNKGNFPGRFSGRQFSNSRSEMNVSTLELGDSALYLCASSLLAGAYTDTQYFGPGTRLTVL.

This clonotype was picked up many times. The genes are TRBV12-3 or TRBV12-4 and TRBJ2-1, with a tentative D call TRBD1 (6 bases). V was cut by 0 bases and J by 4 bases, with 10 bases left in between. CDR3 length equals 15 residues. CDR3 nucleotides: TGTGCCAGCAGTTTAGCGGGGGCTAGTTACAATGAGCAGTTCTTC. Protein: CASSLAGASYNEQFF.

This clonotype occurred a few times. This chain links TRBV12-3 or TRBV12-4 with TRBJ1-1; D unclear. Trimming cost V 5 bases and J 10 bases, with 29 bases left between them. The CDR3 sequence is 17 residues long. The CDR3 DNA is TGTGCCAGCAGTCTCCATCCTAGACTTACCGGTCCGGCAGCAGCTTTCTTT. Amino acids: CASSLHPRLTGPAAAFF.

This clonotype occurred many times. This chain links TRBV7-2 with TRBJ1-1, with no clear D. Trimming took off 3 bases at V and 0 bases at J, with 5 bases between the two ends. Germline CDR1 is SGHTA and CDR2 is FQGNSA. This CDR3 comprises 13 residues. The chain's CDR3 is CASSFSLNTEAFF. The CDR3 DNA is TGTGCCAGCAGCTTCAGTTTGAACACTGAAGCTTTCTTT.

Worth noting for this clonotype: This may come from a read error, since a much larger clone is one base off. In nucleotides, the CDR3 is TGTGCCAGCAGCCAACTACGACTTCGGCGGGGGGCGAGAGAGCAGTACTTC. Translation gives CASSQLRLRRGAREQYF. The gene calls are TRBV7-9 and TRBJ2-7; 8 nucleotides agree with TRBD2. This CDR3 is built from 17 residues. Germline V gene sequence: CDR1 SEHNR, CDR2 FQNEAQ (reference sequence). J lost 7 bases, V lost 5 bases, and 19 bases had no gene match. Looking up the rest from reference TRBV7-9 and TRBJ2-7 gives the full variable domain: DTGVSQNPRHKITKRGQNVTFRCDPISEHNRLYWYRQTLGQGPEFLTYFQNEAQLEKSRLLSDRFSAERPKGSFSTLEIQRTEQGDSAMYLCASSQLRLRRGAREQYFGPGTRLTVT.

The table lists this clonotype with many counts. This sequence joins TRBV29-1 and TRBJ2-7, with 9 bases that match TRBD1. Per the germline V gene, CDR1 is SQVTM and CDR2 is ANQGSEA. The J segment lost 2 bases and the V segment lost 4 bases, leaving 6 bases of the junction unmatched. CDR3 length: 14 residues. The DNA of the CDR3 is TGCAGCGTTGCCCGGGGACAGGGCCCCTACGAGCAGTACTTC. It translates to CSVARGQGPYEQYF.

This clonotype has at least ten counts. The rearrangement uses TRBV12-3 or TRBV12-4 and TRBJ2-1, with D maybe TRBD2 (5 bases). The CDR3 totals 14 residues. The V and J ends lost 5 bases and 0 bases respectively, with 8 bases between them. The CDR3 spells CASSRRSSYNEQFF. The CDR3 nucleotides are TGTGCCAGCAGTAGGAGGAGCTCCTACAATGAGCAGTTCTTC.

This clonotype came up many times. The chain employs TRBV7-8 and TRBJ2-3; D perhaps matches TRBD2 (5 bases). Germline V gene sequence: CDR1 SGHVS, CDR2 FQNEAQ. Trimming left V 4 bases short and J 0 bases short, with 17 bases between. This CDR3 comprises 17 residues. Here the CDR3 reads CASSSRWLAPSTDTQYF. The CDR3 coding sequence is TGTGCCAGCAGCTCTCGATGGCTAGCCCCCAGCACAGATACGCAGTATTTT.

This chain connects TRBV3-1 to TRBJ2-2; D unclear. V was pared by 4 bases and J by 5 bases, with 14 bases between. Germline loops: CDR1 LGHDT, CDR2 YNNKEL (reference sequence). The CDR3 spans 15 residues. As DNA, the CDR3 is TGTGCCAGCAGCCCCCCGTCCAGAAGAACCGGGGAGCTGTTTTTT. Translation gives CASSPPSRRTGELFF.

The chain carries TRBV7-9 and TRBJ2-6, with D perhaps matching TRBD1 (6 bases). The germline V and J ends were trimmed by 10 bases and 4 bases, with 20 bases remaining between them. The CDR3 covers 16 residues. Germline loops: CDR1 SEHNR, CDR2 FQNEAQ (reference sequence). This CDR3 is CAIKNSWGTGANVLTF. The CDR3 DNA reads as TGTGCCATCAAAAACTCGTGGGGGACAGGGGCCAACGTCCTGACTTTC. The full variable domain, with the rest looked up from reference TRBV7-9 and TRBJ2-6, is DTGVSQNPRHKITKRGQNVTFRCDPISEHNRLYWYRQTLGQGPEFLTYFQNEAQLEKSRLLSDRFSAERPKGSFSTLEIQRTEQGDSAMYLCAIKNSWGTGANVLTFGAGSRLTVL.

V and J are TRBV7-2 and TRBJ2-3, with 7 bases fitting TRBD2. CDR3 size: 18 residues. V gave up 1 base and J gave up 1 base; unmatched junction bases: 11. Germline V gene data show CDR1 as SGHTA and CDR2 as FQGNSA. The CDR3, as DNA: TGTGCCAGCAGCTTAGAGTACTCTAGCGGTCTCCGCACAGATACGCAGTATTTT. This gives the protein CASSLEYSSGLRTDTQYF. Complete variable domain (other parts from reference TRBV7-2 and TRBJ2-3): GAGVSQSPSNKVTEKGKDVELRCDPISGHTALYWYRQSLGQGLEFLIYFQGNSAPDKSGLPSDRFSAERTGGSVSTLTIQRTQQEDSAVYLCASSLEYSSGLRTDTQYFGPGTRLTVL.

V usage is TRBV29-1 and J usage is TRBJ2-7; a weak D match, TRBD2 (6 bases). The CDR3 sequence is 12 residues long. V lost 6 bases and J lost 6, with 15 bases in between. Germline V lookup: CDR1 SQVTM, CDR2 ANQGSEA. In nucleotides, the CDR3 is TGCAGCGTGACTAGTCAAGGAGGCGAGCAGTACTTC. It encodes CSVTSQGGEQYF.

In this sample, this clonotype turned up many times. The rearrangement links TRBV12-3 or TRBV12-4 to TRBJ2-3; 12 positions match TRBD2. After removal of 6 bases from V and 4 bases from J, the junction contained 11 bases not matched to a gene. CDR3 size: 17 residues. The CDR3 region is CASSRLAGVVGADTQYF. The CDR3 DNA sequence: TGTGCCAGCAGCAGACTAGCGGGAGTGGTTGGGGCAGATACGCAGTATTTT.

This clonotype was counted ten times or more. V usage is TRBV5-5 and J usage is TRBJ2-1; tentative D call: TRBD1 (5 bases). This CDR3 region has 12 residues. In germline, CDR1 is SGHKS, CDR2 YYEKEE (reference sequence). The germline V and J ends were trimmed by 3 bases and 16 bases, with 17 bases remaining between them. Written as DNA, the CDR3 is TGTGCCAGCAGCTCTGATAGGGGAAGGAATTTCTTC. As protein: CASSSDRGRNFF.